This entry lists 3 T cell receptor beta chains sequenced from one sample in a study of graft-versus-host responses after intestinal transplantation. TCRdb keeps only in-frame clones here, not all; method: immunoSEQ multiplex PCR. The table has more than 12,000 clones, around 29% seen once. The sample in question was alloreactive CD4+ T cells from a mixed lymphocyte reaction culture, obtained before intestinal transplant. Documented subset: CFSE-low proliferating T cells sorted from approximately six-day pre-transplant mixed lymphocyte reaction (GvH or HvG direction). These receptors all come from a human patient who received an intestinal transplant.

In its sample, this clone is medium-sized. The DNA of the CDR3 is TGTGCCACCCAGGTTTACTTATCCTACGAGCAGTACTTC. This encodes CATQVYLSYEQYF. The chain has TRBV2 and TRBJ2-7; D gene unclear. Trimming took off 10 bases at V and 1 base at J, with 14 bases between the two ends. The CDR3 spans 13 residues. Germline CDR1 and CDR2: SNHLY and FYNNEI.

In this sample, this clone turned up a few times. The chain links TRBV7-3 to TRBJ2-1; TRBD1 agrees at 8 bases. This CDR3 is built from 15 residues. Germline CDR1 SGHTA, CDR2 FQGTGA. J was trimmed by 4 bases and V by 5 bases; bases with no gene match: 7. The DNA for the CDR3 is TGTGCCAGCAGCCTCGACAGGGGCTCTTACAATGAGCAGTTCTTC. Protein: CASSLDRGSYNEQFF.

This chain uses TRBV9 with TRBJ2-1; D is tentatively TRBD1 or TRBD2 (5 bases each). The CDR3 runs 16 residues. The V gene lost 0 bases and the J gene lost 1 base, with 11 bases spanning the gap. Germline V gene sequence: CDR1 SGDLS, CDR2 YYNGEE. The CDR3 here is CASSVEAGTSYNEQFF. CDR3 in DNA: TGTGCCAGCAGCGTAGAGGCCGGGACGTCCTACAATGAGCAGTTCTTC.